One sample yielded the 21 T cell receptor beta chains listed below, sequenced in a study of cytomegalovirus exposure and HLA in healthy donors. PCR involved 60 Vbeta and 13 Jbeta primers. The protocol was immunoSEQ multiplex PCR, while the TCRdb copy is restricted to in-frame clones and leaves out a portion. The data contain about 190,000 clones, around 80% of them singletons. Sequences were obtained from PBMCs. The receptors originated from a man between 35 and 55 years old in good health and CMV-seropositive.

CDR3 DNA: TGTGCCAGCAGCCGGTTCCAGGGGGCTTACGAGCAGTACTTC. Translation gives CASSRFQGAYEQYF. This sequence joins TRBV16 and TRBJ2-7; 8 bases align to TRBD1. In germline, CDR1 is KGHSY, CDR2 FQNENV. Germline trimming cut 4 bases from V and 4 bases from J; bases unmatched to any gene: 6. The CDR3 runs 14 residues.

This clone was detected once. The chain joins TRBV29-1 to TRBJ2-7, with TRBD2 identical over 9 bases. Germline lookup yields CDR1 SQVTM and CDR2 ANQGSEA. The V and J ends lost 7 bases and 6 bases, in that order; junction bases with no gene match: 16. The CDR3 has 15 amino acids. The DNA of the CDR3 is TGCAGCGCATCGGGCCCAGCGGGAGGCACTAGCGAGCAGTACTTC. Amino acids: CSASGPAGGTSEQYF.

A single count supports this clone. V gene TRBV5-6 combines with J gene TRBJ1-1, with D unresolved. The germline gives CDR1 SGHDT, CDR2 YYEEEE. The CDR3 has 15 amino acids. Trimming removed 0 bases from V and 6 bases from J, with 15 bases in between. The CDR3 is CASSLDPGGIAEAFF. Here the CDR3 DNA reads TGTGCCAGCAGCTTGGATCCTGGCGGGATCGCTGAAGCTTTCTTT.

This rearrangement joins TRBV11-3 to TRBJ2-5; 8 bases agree with TRBD1. The CDR3 length is 14 residues. Trimming at V came to 4 bases and at J to 5 bases, leaving 6 bases not matched to a gene. Germline CDR1 SGHNT, CDR2 YENEEA. The CDR3 region has the DNA TGTGCCAGCAGCTCAGGGGGCGCGGGGGAGACCCAGTACTTC. It translates to CASSSGGAGETQYF.

The chain has TRBV5-4 and TRBJ2-7; D perhaps matches TRBD1 (6 bases). The germline V and J ends were trimmed by 0 bases and 5 bases, with 15 bases remaining between them. The length of the CDR3 is 15 residues. Germline CDR1 is SGHNT and CDR2 is YYREEE (reference sequence). The CDR3 is CASSLGSTTGNEQYF. The CDR3 DNA follows: TGTGCCAGCAGCTTGGGATCCACAACAGGGAACGAGCAGTACTTC. Drawing the rest from reference TRBV5-4 and TRBJ2-7, the complete variable domain is ETGVTQSPTHLIKTRGQQVTLRCSSQSGHNTVSWYQQALGQGPQFIFQYYREEENGRGNFPPRFSGLQFPNYSSELNVNALELDDSALYLCASSLGSTTGNEQYFGPGTRLTVT.

The chain uses TRBV7-9 and TRBJ1-5, with 7 bases that match TRBD1. The CDR3 loop spans 17 amino acids. CDR1 and CDR2 (germline): SEHNR, FQNEAQ (reference sequence). J lost 1 base, V lost 5 bases, and 11 bases had no gene match. The CDR3 loop is CASSTSGGGGSNQPQHF. The DNA of the CDR3 is TGTGCCAGCAGCACGTCCGGAGGGGGCGGGAGCAATCAGCCCCAGCATTTT.

This sequence joins TRBV7-3 and TRBJ2-5; D remains unclear. The CDR3 is 16 residues long. Germline CDR1 SGHTA, CDR2 FQGTGA. Trimming removed 5 bases from V and 5 bases from J, with 21 bases in between. CDR3 loop: CASSQASRGIGETQYF. The CDR3 DNA is TGTGCCAGCAGCCAAGCCTCTAGAGGAATCGGGGAGACCCAGTACTTC. Using reference TRBV7-3 and TRBJ2-5 for the parts outside the CDR3, the full variable domain is GAGVSQTPSNKVTEKGKYVELRCDPISGHTALYWYRQSLGQGPEFLIYFQGTGAADDSGLPNDRFFAVRPEGSVSTLKIQRTERGDSAVYLCASSQASRGIGETQYFGPGTRLLVL.

V is TRBV6-6 and J is TRBJ2-5, with a weak D call TRBD2 (6 bases). The tail of the sequence fits TRBJ2-7 better, so the J call may be wrong. Germline CDR1 reads MNHNY; CDR2 reads SVGAGI (reference sequence). The CDR3 extends over 14 amino acids. The CDR3 bases are TGTGCCAGCAGTTATACGGGAGAAACCTACGAGCAGTACTTC. Protein product: CASSYTGETYEQYF.

This chain links TRBV21-1 with TRBJ2-1; the table's D call, TRBD2, has no DNA check behind it. TRBV21-1 is a pseudogene locus. The CDR3 totals 17 residues. The DNA for the CDR3 is TGTGCCAGCACCGGTAAACGTACCTGCCCCTCCTACAATGAGCAGTTCTTC. Amino acid sequence: CASTGKRTCPSYNEQFF.

CDR3 in amino acids: CASSIEGAPNTEAFF. In DNA, the CDR3 is TGTGCCAGTAGTATAGAGGGGGCACCGAACACTGAAGCTTTCTTT. The chain couples TRBV19 to TRBJ1-1; the D gene is possibly TRBD1 (6 bases). The CDR3 length is 15 residues. Germline loops: CDR1 LNHDA, CDR2 SQIVND (reference sequence). Trimming removed 0 bases from V and 1 base from J, with 9 bases in between.

The CDR3 spells CASDDMNTEAFF. DNA for the CDR3: TGTGCCAGTGACGACATGAACACTGAAGCTTTCTTT. The chain employs TRBV19 and TRBJ1-1; D ambiguous. This CDR3 is built from 12 residues. The V end lost 8 bases, the J end lost 0 bases, and 7 bases lay between the germline ends. CDR1 and CDR2 from the germline V gene are LNHDA and SQIVND (reference sequence).

The chain combines TRBV7-2 with TRBJ2-3, with D possibly being TRBD1 (5 bases). Germline V gene data show CDR1 as SGHTA and CDR2 as FQGNSA. Trimming stripped 0 bases from V and 5 bases from J, with 9 bases between. This CDR3 is 14 amino acids long. The CDR3 loop is CASSLAGPLDTQYF. Written as DNA, the CDR3 is TGTGCCAGCAGCTTAGCGGGGCCGTTAGATACGCAGTATTTT. The variable domain in full, with the rest retrieved from reference TRBV7-2 and TRBJ2-3, is GAGVSQSPSNKVTEKGKDVELRCDPISGHTALYWYRQSLGQGLEFLIYFQGNSAPDKSGLPSDRFSAERTGGSVSTLTIQRTQQEDSAVYLCASSLAGPLDTQYFGPGTRLTVL.

Comments on this clone: Within the sample, other DNA sequences also encode this same CDR3. CDR3: CASSPGTVNTEAFF. As DNA, the CDR3 is TGTGCCAGCAGTCCGGGGACAGTCAACACTGAAGCTTTCTTT. This chain connects TRBV28 to TRBJ1-1, with 7 nucleotides matching TRBD1. The germline V gene encodes CDR1 MDHEN and CDR2 SYDVKM. The ends lost 5 bases at V and 2 bases at J; junction bases unmatched: 5. The length of the CDR3 is 14 residues.

The J gene is TRBJ2-7, the V gene TRBV7-3; possibly TRBD2 for D (7 bases). Germline loops: CDR1 SGHTA, CDR2 FQGTGA. Trimming stripped 5 bases from V and 10 bases from J, with 24 bases between. The CDR3 is 15 residues long. The CDR3 sequence is CASSLEGGANYIQYF. CDR3 nucleotide sequence: TGTGCCAGCAGCCTAGAGGGGGGGGCCAACTACATCCAGTACTTC.

To note about this clone: This specimen includes other DNA sequences encoding the same CDR3. This chain links TRBV6-1 with TRBJ1-5; 9 positions match TRBD1. The CDR3 is 15 amino acids. Trimming cost V 2 bases and J 5 bases; bases outside gene matches: 4. Per the germline V gene, CDR1 is MNHNS and CDR2 is SASEGT. CDR3 DNA: TGTGCCAGCAGTGAATTAGGACAGGGGTATCAGCCCCAGCATTTT. The encoded protein is CASSELGQGYQPQHF.

This chain links TRBV7-9 with TRBJ1-4; perhaps TRBD1 as D (5 bases). The germline V gene encodes CDR1 SEHNR and CDR2 FQNEAQ (reference sequence). The V end was cut by 0 bases, the J end by 8 bases, with 16 bases between. This CDR3 has 16 amino acids. Here the CDR3 DNA reads TGTGCCAGCAGCTTAGCGCTGGGTCGGCCAGGGGAAAAACTGTTTTTT. Protein: CASSLALGRPGEKLFF.

To note about this clone: This CDR3 is also generated by other DNA sequences in the sample. The chain is built from TRBV7-2 and TRBJ2-5; D is unclear. Germline V gene data show CDR1 as SGHTA and CDR2 as FQGNSA. CDR3 length: 12 residues. The V end lost 0 bases, the J end lost 4 bases, and 3 bases lay between the germline ends. CDR3 residues: CASSLARETQYF. For the CDR3, the DNA is TGTGCCAGCAGCTTAGCGCGAGAGACCCAGTACTTC.

CDR3 in amino acids: CASSLTSGSVADTQYF. CDR3 nucleotides: TGCGCCAGCAGCTTGACTAGCGGGAGTGTTGCAGATACGCAGTATTTT. The genes are TRBV5-1 and TRBJ2-3; TRBD2 aligns across 11 bases. J lost 4 bases, V lost 1 base, and 5 bases had no gene match. CDR1 is SGHRS, CDR2 YFSETQ, per germline. The length of the CDR3 is 16 residues.

The V gene is TRBV4-1, the J gene TRBJ1-4; D gene uncertain. Deletions cut 1 base from V and 7 bases from J, with 13 bases between. CDR1 is MGHRA, CDR2 YSYEKL, per germline. This CDR3 is built from 15 residues. CDR3 amino acids: CASSQAMRPGEKLFF. The CDR3 DNA is TGCGCCAGCAGCCAAGCGATGAGGCCGGGTGAAAAACTGTTTTTT.

The chain is built from TRBV2 and TRBJ1-1, with D perhaps TRBD1 (6 bases). With 6 bases removed from V and 0 bases from J, the gap between germline ends came to 17 bases. The CDR3 extends over 16 amino acids. Per germline, CDR1 SNHLY and CDR2 FYNNEI. Written as DNA, the CDR3 is TGTGCCAGCAGGGGGGGGCCGGGACACCTGAACACTGAAGCTTTCTTT. It yields the protein CASRGGPGHLNTEAFF.

The genes are TRBV5-4 and TRBJ2-7; 9 nucleotides line up with TRBD2. Trimming took 3 bases from V and 1 from J; bases not matched to a gene: 8. The germline V gene has CDR1 SGHNT and CDR2 YYREEE (reference sequence). CDR3 length equals 16 residues. In DNA, the CDR3 is TGTGCCAGCAGCTCAAGCATCCTAGCGGGGTCCTACGAGCAGTACTTC. Translating gives CASSSSILAGSYEQYF.